This is a list of T cell receptor beta chains from one sample in a study of blood T cell repertoires in COVID-19. Produced via immunoSEQ multiplex PCR; TCRdb's table is partial and in-frame only. The sample holds approximately 300,000 clones, roughly 87% seen once. Sequences were obtained from peripheral blood. These receptors all come from a woman aged 45 to 65 who had recovered from COVID-19. CDR3s include the opening cysteine and the closing phenylalanine or tryptophan. D genes are given only for firm matches. Clone size, where shown, is once, few, many, or a class for clones that have expanded.

j_call clone_size d_call v_call cdr3_nt cdr3_aa
TRBJ2-1 NA TRBD1 TRBV18 TGTGCCAGCTCACCGTACGGGACAGGGAACAATGAGCAGTTCTTC CASSPYGTGNNEQFF
TRBJ2-7 few NA TRBV5-1 TGCGCCAGCAGCTTGATCGCTGGGAGCTCCTACGAGCAGTACTTC CASSLIAGSSYEQYF
TRBJ2-7 NA TRBD1 TRBV7-9 TGTGCCAGCAGCCCCGGGGACAGTGCCCTCAGGGAGCAGTACTTC CASSPGDSALREQYF
TRBJ1-2 NA TRBD1 TRBV7-2 TGTGCCAGCAGCTTCATTCCGTCAGGGGGAAACTATGGCTACACCTTC CASSFIPSGGNYGYTF
TRBJ2-4 NA TRBD2 TRBV18 TGTGCCAGCTCACCCCCAACTAGCGGGGGTAAAAACATTCAGTACTTC CASSPPTSGGKNIQYF
TRBJ2-1 NA NA TRBV27 TGTGCCAGCATAGGGGGGGGCTCCTACAATGAGCAGTTCTTC CASIGGGSYNEQFF
TRBJ2-5 few NA TRBV5-5 TGTGCCAGCAGCCGGGACTTGCGGCTCGAGACCCAGTACTTC CASSRDLRLETQYF
TRBJ2-6 once TRBD1 TRBV19 TGTGCCAGTAGTGTAAACAGGGGATCAGGGGCCAACGTCCTGACTTTC CASSVNRGSGANVLTF
TRBJ1-2 NA TRBD1 TRBV6-1 TGTGCCAGCAGTGACCCGGGACAGGGAAACTTC CASSDPGQGNF
TRBJ1-5 once NA TRBV19 TGTGCCACCGAGGGCCGTCGGGGGCAGCCCCAGCATTTT CATEGRRGQPQHF
TRBJ1-5 NA NA TRBV19 TGTGCCAGTAGTTCCCGGGGGAGGAGCAATCAGCCCCAGCATTTT CASSSRGRSNQPQHF
TRBJ1-1 NA NA TRBV5-1 TGCGCCAGCAGCAAACCCCAGCGGGACACTGAAGCTTTCTTT CASSKPQRDTEAFF
TRBJ2-7 NA NA TRBV28 TGTGCCACCACAGGGTTGGGGGAGCAGTACTTC CATTGLGEQYF
TRBJ2-7 NA NA TRBV23-1 TGCGCCAGCAGTCAATCCCTTGGCGGGTCCTACGAGCAGTACTTC CASSQSLGGSYEQYF
TRBJ1-2 NA TRBD1 TRBV27 TGTGCCAGCAGTCCCGGGACAGGGGGTGGCTACACCTTC CASSPGTGGGYTF
TRBJ1-1 NA TRBD1 TRBV7-2 TGTGCCAGCAGCTTATCGGGACAGAGTACCACTGAAGCTTTCTTT CASSLSGQSTTEAFF
TRBJ1-1 NA NA TRBV9 TGTGCCAGCAGCGCAGGGAACCGAGGTATGAACACTGAAGCTTTCTTT CASSAGNRGMNTEAFF
TRBJ1-1 NA TRBD1 TRBV11-3 TGTGCCAGCAGCCCTGGGACAGGGAACGCTGAAGCTTTCTTT CASSPGTGNAEAFF
TRBJ1-2 few TRBD1 TRBV30 TGTGCCTGGAGCTTGGGACAGGGATTAATTCGTGGCTACACCTTC CAWSLGQGLIRGYTF
TRBJ2-7 once TRBD2 TRBV19 TGTGCCAGTAGTATTCTCGCGGGGGAAGGCGAACAGTACTTC CASSILAGEGEQYF
TRBJ1-3 NA NA TRBV10-3 TGTGCCATCAGTGAGCTGTCTGGAAACACCATATATTTT CAISELSGNTIYF
TRBJ1-1 NA NA TRBV19 TGTGCCAGTACAGGGGAGGGAGGTTTTGAAGCTTTCTTT CASTGEGGFEAFF
TRBJ2-2 NA TRBD1 TRBV6-5 TGTGCCAGCAGTTACTCCGGGACAGAGAACACCGGGGAGCTGTTTTTT CASSYSGTENTGELFF
TRBJ1-1 NA TRBD1 TRBV5-6 TGTGCCAGCAGCGTCCCGGGACAGGGAAACACTGAAGCTTTCTTT CASSVPGQGNTEAFF
TRBJ1-3 NA TRBD1 TRBV20-1 TGCAGTGCTAGTAGACAGGGTGGTGACACCATATATTTT CSASRQGGDTIYF
TRBJ1-4 NA NA TRBV4-3 TGCGCCAGCAGCCAAGTGTTACGGGTGTTTAATGAAAAACTGTTTTTT CASSQVLRVFNEKLFF
TRBJ2-1 many TRBD2 TRBV4-1 TGCGCCAGCAGCCAAGATCGGACTAGCTACAATGAGCAGTTCTTC CASSQDRTSYNEQFF
TRBJ2-6 NA NA TRBV18 TGTGCCAGCTCACCATTGGATGTGAACCAGGCTACAGTCTCTGGGGCCAACGTCCTGACTTTC CASSPLDVNQATVSGANVLTF
TRBJ2-1 once NA TRBV5-1 TGCGCCAGCAGCTTGAAACAGGGATATGACAATGAGCAGTTCTTC CASSLKQGYDNEQFF
TRBJ1-2 NA NA TRBV3-1/TRBV3-2 TGTGCCAGCAGCCAAGATTCGACACCAGCCCGCGGCTACACCTTC CASSQDSTPARGYTF
TRBJ1-6 NA NA TRBV21-1 TGTGCCAGAGTTACCAGGGGGCACAATAATTCACCCCTCCACTTT CARVTRGHNNSPLHF
TRBJ1-5 NA TRBD1 TRBV6-5 TGTGCCAGCAGTTTCGACAGGGCGCAGCCCCAGCATTTT CASSFDRAQPQHF
TRBJ1-2 NA NA TRBV12-3/TRBV12-4 TGTGCCAGCAGTTACAGGGAGGGCTACACCTTC CASSYREGYTF
TRBJ1-2 NA TRBD1 TRBV9 TGTGCCAGCAGCAAAGCCCCATCAGGACAGGGTGGAGGCTACACCTTC CASSKAPSGQGGGYTF
TRBJ1-1 NA TRBD1 TRBV28 TGTGCCAGCAGCAGCGGGACAGGGGACACTGAAGCTTTCTTT CASSSGTGDTEAFF
TRBJ1-2 NA NA TRBV4-2 TGTGCCAGCAGCTCCCCCCGAGGACTCGGACCGAACTATGGCTACACCTTC CASSSPRGLGPNYGYTF
TRBJ2-7 NA TRBD2 TRBV7-2 TGTGCCAGCAGCGTTCTAGCGGGGGGTGAGCAGTACTTC CASSVLAGGEQYF